The rows below give T cell receptor beta chains drawn from one sample of a study of blood T cell repertoires in COVID-19. Profiling relied on immunoSEQ multiplex PCR, and the TCRdb table lists in-frame clones only, not all of them. The table shows around 200,000 clones, with about nine tenths occurring only once. Sequencing was carried out using peripheral blood. Every receptor here comes from a man aged 65 to 79 with active or convalescent COVID-19. Each CDR3 is given with its conserved first and last residue. A D gene is named only where the DNA matches it firmly. Some rows have no size entry. The others give once, few or many, or a class for an expanded clone.

len,abundance,v_gene,j_gene,d_gene,CDR3nt,CDR3aa
16,few,TRBV7-3,TRBJ2-3,TRBD1,TGTGCCAGCAGCTTATTTCGGACAGGGAGCGCAGATACGCAGTATTTT,CASSLFRTGSADTQYF
12,.,TRBV11-2,TRBJ2-7,.,TGTGCCAGCAGCGCCCCCGGTGTTAAGCAGTACTTC,CASSAPGVKQYF
15,.,TRBV5-1,TRBJ1-6,TRBD1,TGCGCCAGCAGCACCCGGGACAGCCTTAATTCACCCCTCCACTTT,CASSTRDSLNSPLHF
14,.,TRBV15,TRBJ1-2,TRBD1,TGTGCCACCAGCAGTGGGACAGGGGGCTATGGCTACACCTTC,CATSSGTGGYGYTF
14,.,TRBV5-1,TRBJ2-7,.,TGCGCCAGCAGCTTGGGGGTCGGGGTCTACGAGCAGTACTTC,CASSLGVGVYEQYF
13,.,TRBV24-1,TRBJ1-1,.,TGTGCCACCAGTGACTCTCTTGCGGCTGAAGCTTTCTTT,CATSDSLAAEAFF
16,once,TRBV5-5,TRBJ2-5,.,TGTGCCAGCAGCTTGTCAACAGGGAACCTCCAAGAGACCCAGTACTTC,CASSLSTGNLQETQYF
13,.,TRBV5-4,TRBJ2-5,.,TGTGCCAGCAGCTTAGGGGCAGAAGAGACCCAGTACTTC,CASSLGAEETQYF
14,.,TRBV6-2/TRBV6-3,TRBJ2-7,.,TGTGCCAGCAGTTTTGCGGGGAGCTCCTACGAGCAGTACTTC,CASSFAGSSYEQYF
13,.,TRBV10-3,TRBJ1-2,.,TGTGCCATCCCCGCCAGGGGCGCGGTTGGCTACACCTTC,CAIPARGAVGYTF
16,.,TRBV18,TRBJ1-1,TRBD1,TGTGCCAGCTCACCAGGGGACAGGAGAATGAACACTGAAGCTTTCTTT,CASSPGDRRMNTEAFF
16,many,TRBV4-3,TRBJ2-2,.,TGCGCCAGCAGCCAAGATGGGGCAGTCCGATCCGGGGAGCTGTTTTTT,CASSQDGAVRSGELFF
17,.,TRBV5-1,TRBJ1-5,TRBD1,TGCGCCAGCAGCCCAGGGGTAGGGACAGATAGCAATCAGCCCCAGCATTTT,CASSPGVGTDSNQPQHF
15,.,TRBV19,TRBJ1-5,TRBD1,TGTGCCAGTAGTCCCAGGACAGGCAGCGGACAGCCCCAGCATTTT,CASSPRTGSGQPQHF
13,.,TRBV28,TRBJ1-3,.,TGTGCCAGCCTAGACAGCTCTGGAAACACCATATATTTT,CASLDSSGNTIYF
16,.,TRBV19,TRBJ1-1,.,TGTGCCAGTAGTCGTCGAAGGAGGGCCGAGGGCACTGAAGCTTTCTTT,CASSRRRRAEGTEAFF
17,.,TRBV19,TRBJ1-2,TRBD1,TGTGCCAGTAGTACCGGGACAGGCGGTCCTATCTTAGGAGGCTACACCTTC,CASSTGTGGPILGGYTF
13,.,TRBV2,TRBJ2-2,TRBD1,TGTGCCAGCAGTCAACAGGGGGCCGGGGAGCTGTTTTTT,CASSQQGAGELFF
13,.,TRBV12-3/TRBV12-4,TRBJ2-7,.,TGTGCCAGCAGCCGCGGGATCACCTACGAGCAGTACTTC,CASSRGITYEQYF
14,.,TRBV7-9,TRBJ2-5,TRBD2,TGTGCCAGCAGCAAGAGGACTAGCCAAGAGACCCAGTACTTC,CASSKRTSQETQYF
15,.,TRBV6-5,TRBJ2-7,.,TGTGCCAGCAGTTACGCCCAGACAACCTCCTACGAGCAGTACTTC,CASSYAQTTSYEQYF
16,few,TRBV11-2,TRBJ1-4,TRBD1,TGTGCCAGCAGCTTAGTGGGACAGGCCCTCGAGGAAAAACTGTTTTTT,CASSLVGQALEEKLFF
17,.,TRBV19,TRBJ1-3,.,TGTGCCAGTAGCAGTTCCTCCTTACGTTACTCTGGAAACACCATATATTTT,CASSSSSLRYSGNTIYF
13,.,TRBV19,TRBJ1-2,TRBD1,TGTGCCAGTAGGAGGGGACAGTTCTATGGCTACACCTTC,CASRRGQFYGYTF
15,.,TRBV7-2,TRBJ1-1,TRBD1,TGTGCCAGCAGCTATGGACAGGGGGTGAACACTGAAGCTTTCTTT,CASSYGQGVNTEAFF
16,few,TRBV24-1,TRBJ2-3,TRBD2,TGTGCCACCAGTGATTCCCAGCGGGAGGTCGCAGATACGCAGTATTTT,CATSDSQREVADTQYF
14,.,TRBV18,TRBJ2-7,TRBD1,TGTGCCAGCTCACCACACGGGACAGCCTACGAGCAGTACTTC,CASSPHGTAYEQYF
14,.,TRBV5-1,TRBJ2-4,.,TGCGCCAGCAGATCACAGCTAGCCAAAAACATTCAGTACTTC,CASRSQLAKNIQYF
13,few,TRBV7-9,TRBJ1-1,.,TGTGCCAGCAGCTTAGCTGGGAGTCCTGAAGCTTTCTTT,CASSLAGSPEAFF
15,once,TRBV15,TRBJ2-3,TRBD2,TGTGCCACCAGCCTTCAGCGGGGGGGCACAGATACGCAGTATTTT,CATSLQRGGTDTQYF
15,.,TRBV11-2,TRBJ1-6,.,TGTGCCAGCAGCTTAGATCGGTCGGTGAATTCACCCCTCCACTTT,CASSLDRSVNSPLHF
15,.,TRBV7-6,TRBJ1-6,.,TGTGCCAGCAGCCCATGGACAGCCCTTAATTCACCCCTCCACTTT,CASSPWTALNSPLHF
13,.,TRBV27,TRBJ1-1,.,TGTGCCAGCAGTTTATACAGGACCACTGAAGCTTTCTTT,CASSLYRTTEAFF
15,.,TRBV28,TRBJ1-2,.,TGTGCCAGCAGTTTACCCGGGCTCCGGGAGGAGGGCTACACCTTC,CASSLPGLREEGYTF
14,.,TRBV20-1,TRBJ1-1,.,TGCAGTGCTACTGACAGGTTTTTTAACACTGAAGCTTTCTTT,CSATDRFFNTEAFF
14,.,TRBV24-1,TRBJ2-3,TRBD1,TGTGCCACCAGCCTGGGACAGGGCCAAGATACGCAGTATTTT,CATSLGQGQDTQYF
16,.,TRBV9,TRBJ2-3,TRBD2,TGTGCCAGCGCCACGGGACTAGCGGATAGCACAGATACGCAGTATTTT,CASATGLADSTDTQYF
14,.,TRBV6-4,TRBJ1-6,TRBD1,TGTGCCAGCAGAGCCGACAGGGGTGATTCACCCCTCCACTTT,CASRADRGDSPLHF
15,.,TRBV19,TRBJ1-2,.,TGTGCCAGTAGTATAATGATGGGGGCGGAATATGGCTACACCTTC,CASSIMMGAEYGYTF
15,once,TRBV7-8,TRBJ1-4,TRBD1,TGTGCCAGCACCCGCAGGACAGGGGTTGGGGAAAAACTGTTTTTT,CASTRRTGVGEKLFF
17,.,TRBV9,TRBJ2-2,TRBD1,TGTGCCAGCAGCGTAGTGTCGGGGACAGAGAACACCGGGGAGCTGTTTTTT,CASSVVSGTENTGELFF
17,.,TRBV4-3,TRBJ1-6,.,TGCGCCAGCAGCCAACAGGGGCCCCTCTCCTATAATTCACCCCTCCACTTT,CASSQQGPLSYNSPLHF
13,once,TRBV6-5,TRBJ1-1,TRBD1,TGTGCCAGCATAAAGACAGGGGGAACTGAAGCTTTCTTT,CASIKTGGTEAFF
15,.,TRBV3-1/TRBV3-2,TRBJ1-1,TRBD1,TGTGCCAGCAGCCAAGGGGACAGGCCGAACACTGAAGCTTTCTTT,CASSQGDRPNTEAFF
16,.,TRBV5-1,TRBJ1-4,TRBD1,TGCGCCAGCAGCTTGGGACAGGGCAGGACTAATGAAAAACTGTTTTTT,CASSLGQGRTNEKLFF
14,.,TRBV7-3,TRBJ2-1,TRBD2,TGTGCCAGCCGAACTAGCGGGAGTGTAAATGAGCAGTTCTTC,CASRTSGSVNEQFF
16,.,TRBV7-9,TRBJ2-6,.,TGTGCCAGCAGCCCCGCCCGGGGGACTGGGGCCAACGTCCTGACTTTC,CASSPARGTGANVLTF
13,.,TRBV5-5,TRBJ1-2,.,TGTGCCAGCAGCTTGGACGGTAACTATGGCTACACCTTC,CASSLDGNYGYTF